Below, one T cell receptor (beta chain) is given with its context. Its antigen remains unidentified. The CDR3 covers 16 residues. Germline lookup yields CDR1 LGHNA and CDR2 YSLEER. V was cut by 0 bases and J by 1 base, with 12 bases left in between. The sample is drawn from a study of graft-versus-host responses after intestinal transplantation. TCRdb's copy holds only in-frame clones and misses some; the assay was immunoSEQ multiplex PCR. This table has about 93,000 clones, about 93% appearing once. The sequence came from a human donor who received an intestinal transplant. V is TRBV4-3 and J is TRBJ1-1; weak D call: TRBD1 (5 bases). The sample here was unstimulated CD8+ T cells sorted from spleen or lymph node cells, taken before intestinal transplant. CDR3 sequence (DNA): TGCGCCAGCAGCCAAGATAGGTCGGGGGGGAACACTGAAGCTTTCTTT. Its protein is CASSQDRSGGNTEAFF.